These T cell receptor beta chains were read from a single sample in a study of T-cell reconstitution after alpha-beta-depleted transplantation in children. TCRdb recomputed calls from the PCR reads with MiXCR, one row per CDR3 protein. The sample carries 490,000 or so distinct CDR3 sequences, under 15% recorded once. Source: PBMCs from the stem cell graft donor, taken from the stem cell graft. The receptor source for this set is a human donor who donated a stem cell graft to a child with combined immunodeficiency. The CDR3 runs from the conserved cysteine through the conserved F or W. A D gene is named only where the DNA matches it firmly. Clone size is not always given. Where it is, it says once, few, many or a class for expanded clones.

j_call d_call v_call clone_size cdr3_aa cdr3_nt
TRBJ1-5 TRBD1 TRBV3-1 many CASSHGTGDQPQHF TGTGCCAGCAGCCACGGGACAGGGGATCAGCCCCAGCATTTT
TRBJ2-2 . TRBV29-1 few CSAQGFGTGELFF TGCAGCGCACAGGGATTTGGCACCGGGGAGCTGTTTTTT
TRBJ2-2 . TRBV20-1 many CSASRGARLETGELFF TGCAGTGCCTCTAGGGGGGCTAGACTGGAGACCGGGGAGCTGTTTTTT
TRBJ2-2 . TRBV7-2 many CASSFLNTGELFF TGTGCCAGCAGCTTCTTGAACACCGGGGAGCTGTTTTTT
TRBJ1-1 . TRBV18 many CASSRDTSNTEAFF TGTGCCAGCTCACGGGACACCTCGAACACTGAAGCTTTCTTT
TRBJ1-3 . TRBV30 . CAWSVTGNTIYF TGTGCCTGGAGTGTAACTGGAAACACCATATATTTT
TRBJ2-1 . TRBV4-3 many CASSQRTDNEQFF TGCGCCAGCAGCCAAAGAACCGACAATGAGCAGTTCTTC
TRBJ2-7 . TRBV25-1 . CASSEKFTLSYEQYF TGTGCCAGCAGTGAAAAATTTACACTCTCCTACGAGCAGTACTTC
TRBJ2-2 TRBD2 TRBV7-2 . CASSLRAGKNTGELFF TGTGCCAGCAGCTTGAGAGCGGGGAAGAACACCGGGGAGCTGTTTTTT
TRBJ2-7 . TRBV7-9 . CASSPHSEYYEQYF TGTGCCAGCAGCCCGCATAGTGAATACTACGAGCAGTACTTC
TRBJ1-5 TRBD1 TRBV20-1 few CSARGDRNQPQHF TGCAGTGCTAGGGGGGACAGAAATCAGCCCCAGCATTTT
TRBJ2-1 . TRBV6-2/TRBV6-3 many CASSWGRSYNEQFF TGTGCCAGCAGTTGGGGGAGGTCCTACAATGAGCAGTTCTTC
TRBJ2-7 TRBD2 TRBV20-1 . CSGIAGGGFEQYF TGCAGTGGAATAGCGGGAGGAGGATTCGAGCAGTACTTC
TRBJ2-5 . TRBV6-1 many CASSSLGGQETQYF TGTGCCAGCAGCAGCCTCGGGGGCCAAGAGACCCAGTACTTC
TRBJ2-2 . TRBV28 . CASSAIQRGELFF TGTGCCAGCAGTGCTATACAGAGAGGGGAGCTGTTTTTT
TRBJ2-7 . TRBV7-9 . CASSSAAGSTPQYF TGTGCCAGCAGCTCTGCCGCCGGATCGACCCCCCAGTACTTC
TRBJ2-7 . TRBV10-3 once CAISPGRFSYEQYF TGTGCCATCAGCCCGGGGCGCTTCTCCTACGAGCAGTACTTC
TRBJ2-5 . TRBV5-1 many CASRGTRTWKTQYF TGCGCCAGCAGGGGGACCCGCACGTGGAAGACCCAGTACTTC
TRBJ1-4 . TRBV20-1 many CSASNPLRGEKLFF TGCAGTGCTAGTAACCCCCTAAGGGGTGAAAAACTGTTTTTT
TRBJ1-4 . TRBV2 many CASIRAATNEKLFF TGTGCCAGCATCAGGGCAGCAACTAATGAAAAACTGTTTTTT